This T cell receptor (beta chain) was profiled in a study of CXCR3-negative and CXCR3-positive naive CD8 T cells (dated by TCRdb to between 2018 and 2021). Broadly, across the study: In total, about 135 million TRB reads were obtained, corresponding to roughly 1.5 +/- 0.3 million reads per library. Diversity and physicochemical repertoire analyses covered some ten donors pooled from two independent experiments. The TRBV-TRBJ cluster analysis covered naive subsets from several donors and memory cells from 3 donors. Here is what the overall study found, with its caveats: Both naive subsets had comparably high repertoire diversity, while memory CD8+ T cells had much lower repertoire diversity. Because surface CD5, which is linked to self-reactivity in mice, was comparable between the naive subsets, TCR interaction strength was also inferred from the physicochemical properties of TRB CDR3s. CXCR3 expression partially decreased after cryopreservation, so most assays used freshly isolated PBMCs. Compared with CXCR3-negative naive cells, CXCR3-positive naive cells had TRB CDR3s with higher hydrophobicity (lower Kidera factor 4), lower energy, and higher strength and volume indices. Within the same donor, TRBV-TRBJ usage looked similar between naive CXCR3-negative and CXCR3-positive cells, but memory cells had distinct patterns.

The germline V gene provides CDR1 SGHRS and CDR2 YFSETQ. The cysteine opens and the phenylalanine closes a CDR3 of 11 amino acids. The record lacks a DNA sequence. Instrument used: NextSeq 550. The Human TCR Profiling Kit (MiLaboratory) was used to prepare UMI-labeled 5' RACE TRB cDNA libraries. The full amount of extracted RNA was used for cDNA synthesis, and the full amount of resulting cDNA was used for PCR amplification. The libraries were made side by side, with each library going through the same number of PCR cycles. The published analysis was carried out like this. With a minimum of two reads required per UMI, MIGEC and MiXCR pulled out about 50,000 +/- 10,000 unique UMI-labeled TRB cDNA molecules from each library. On average, approximately 40,000 +/- 10,000 functional in-frame TRB CDR3 nucleotide clonotypes lacking stop codons were found per library. After downsampling to 5000 UMI-labeled TRB molecules per sample, diversity metrics such as normalized Shannon-Wiener and Chao1 were calculated in VDJtools. VDJtools was used to calculate clonotype-size-weighted physicochemical properties of the central five CDR3 residues, namely interaction energy, strength, volume and Kidera factor 4. The reads went through TCRdb reprocessing, and each CDR3 protein sequence gets one entry with no DNA. TCRdb, not the original authors, processed these V and J calls. The table held for this sample gives roughly 80,000 distinct CDR3 sequences. The ten largest make up 0.62% of the sample.

Each CD8+ T cell subset was flow-sorted in triplicate, and 300,000 cells per subset were placed directly into RLT lysis buffer. Naive CD8+ T cells were defined stringently as CD45RO-CCR7+CD27+CD95- to exclude memory contaminants. Peripheral blood mononuclear cells were isolated from buffy coats using standard density gradient centrifugation. A FACSAria III was used to flow-sort naive CXCR3-negative and CXCR3-positive CD8+ T cells. Total RNA was extracted from sorted cells using an RNeasy Mini Kit. Of note for this clonotype: Its target antigen remains unknown.

Sequenced sample: naive CXCR3+ CD8+ T cells from blood. The cell subset or site label here, explained by the study, means: CD45RO-CCR7+CD27+CD95- naive CD8+ T cells expressing CXCR3 (TNR3+). The V and J genes are TRBV5-1 and TRBJ1-1; with no DNA, the TCRdb D assignment of TRBD1 cannot be verified. This TCR derives from a human donor in good health. Some clones in this sample may be carry-over from other donors' samples. CDR3 sequence: CASSEGAETFF.